This T cell receptor beta chain was captured in a study of blood T cell repertoires in COVID-19. About the research overall: There were acute and convalescent COVID-19 samples, and they came from the United States, Italy and Spain. T cells, B-cell-depleted T cells, or PBMCs supplied cDNA or gDNA.

TCRdb's copy holds only in-frame clones and misses some; the assay was immunoSEQ multiplex PCR. The sample lists 150,000 to 180,000 clones; about 90% were seen once. The receptor comes from a middle-aged man with acute or convalescent COVID-19. The sample was peripheral blood.

This CDR3 reads CASSQDVSDQPQHF. Written as DNA, the CDR3 is TGCGCCAGCAGCCAAGACGTGTCGGATCAGCCCCAGCATTTT. This sequence joins TRBV4-3 and TRBJ1-5; D uncertain. V gave up 0 bases and J gave up 5 bases, with 8 bases separating them. CDR1 LGHNA and CDR2 YSLEER come from the germline V gene. The CDR3 extends over 14 amino acids.